This T cell receptor (beta chain) was captured in a study of blood T cell repertoires in COVID-19. Study at large: Specimens from acute and convalescent COVID-19 originated in the United States, Italy and Spain. PBMCs, B-cell-depleted T cells, or T cells provided the cDNA or gDNA that made up the material.

Per the original methods: Amplification from reference gene primers served as the basis for estimated nucleated cell counts. Sequenced by immunoSEQ multiplex PCR; TCRdb stores in-frame clones only, minus some. Clonal size and the V and J genes are those of that table, whereas D and trimming came from the DNA. The data show about 58,000 clones, over 75% seen once. Germline trimming cut 6 bases from V and 0 bases from J; bases unmatched to any gene: 12. The germline gives CDR1 MNHEY, CDR2 SMNVEV (reference sequence). There are 18 residues in the CDR3. The TCR was taken from a middle-aged man with active COVID-19. The chain couples TRBV27 to TRBJ2-5; 11 bases map to TRBD2. Sequenced: peripheral blood. CDR3 loop: CASSSIRPGLADQETQYF. CDR3 in DNA: TGTGCCAGCAGCTCGATTCGTCCGGGACTAGCGGACCAAGAGACCCAGTACTTC.